What follows describes a single T cell receptor (beta chain). Its antigen is still unknown. One heparinised draw of blood, averaging about 116 mL, came from each donor. Reverse transcribing all isolated RNA meant expressed TCRB transcripts were sequenced. Repertoires were generated with immunoSEQ multiplex PCR, while TCRdb's copy carries only in-frame clones and drops some. The sample has some 270,000 clones, about 8.5% seen once; the top ten hold more than 1%. The entry originates in a study of beta chain features in type 1 diabetes. Notes on the study in general: Comparison showed that naive, central memory and Treg TCRB repertoires appeared more similar among patients than among healthy donors. Patients and controls would share equally any PCR tilt toward shorter templates.

Input material: central memory CD4+ T cells from blood. The origin of this receptor is a woman aged 18 to 35 in good health.

CDR3 DNA: TGTGCCAGCAGTTACTCGATGTGGGATCAGCCCCAGCATTTT. Translated: CASSYSMWDQPQHF. The gene calls are TRBV6-6 and TRBJ1-5; no clear D. Germline values: CDR1 MNHNY, CDR2 SVGAGI (reference sequence). Trimming stripped 0 bases from V and 5 bases from J, with 8 bases between. This CDR3 has 14 amino acids.